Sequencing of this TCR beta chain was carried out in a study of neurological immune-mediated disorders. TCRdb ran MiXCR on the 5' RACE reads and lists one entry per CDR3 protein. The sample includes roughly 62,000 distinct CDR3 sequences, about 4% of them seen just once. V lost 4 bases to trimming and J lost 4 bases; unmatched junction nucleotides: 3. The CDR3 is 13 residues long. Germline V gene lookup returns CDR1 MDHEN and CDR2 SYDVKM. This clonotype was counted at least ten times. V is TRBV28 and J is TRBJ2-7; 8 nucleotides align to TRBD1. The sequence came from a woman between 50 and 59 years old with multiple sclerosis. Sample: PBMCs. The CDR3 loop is CASSSGQGYEQYF. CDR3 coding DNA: TGTGCCAGCAGTTCAGGACAGGGATACGAGCAGTACTTC.